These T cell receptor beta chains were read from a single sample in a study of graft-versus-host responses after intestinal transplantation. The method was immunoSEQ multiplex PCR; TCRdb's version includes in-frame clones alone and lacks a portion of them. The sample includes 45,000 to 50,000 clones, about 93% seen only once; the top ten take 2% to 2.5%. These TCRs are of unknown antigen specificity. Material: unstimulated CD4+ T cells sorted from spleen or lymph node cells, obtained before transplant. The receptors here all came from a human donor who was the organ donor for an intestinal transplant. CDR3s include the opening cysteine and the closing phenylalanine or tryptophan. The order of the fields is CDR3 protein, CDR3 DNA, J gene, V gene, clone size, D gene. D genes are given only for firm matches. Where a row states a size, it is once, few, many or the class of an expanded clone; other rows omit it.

CDR3aa: CASRFNRDGGYTF; CDR3nt: TGTGCCAGCAGGTTTAACAGGGACGGGGGCTACACCTTC; j_gene: TRBJ1-2; v_gene: TRBV9; abundance: .; d_gene: .
CDR3aa: CASSGAGVDSGTSGDTQYF; CDR3nt: TGTGCCAGCAGCGGAGCCGGGGTGGATTCCGGGACTAGCGGGGATACGCAGTATTTT; j_gene: TRBJ2-3; v_gene: TRBV5-4; abundance: .; d_gene: TRBD2
CDR3aa: CASSLGLLAGGAYEQYF; CDR3nt: TGTGCCAGCAGCTTAGGGCTACTAGCGGGAGGCGCCTACGAGCAGTACTTC; j_gene: TRBJ2-7; v_gene: TRBV7-8; abundance: .; d_gene: TRBD2
CDR3aa: CASSQWLQETQYF; CDR3nt: TGCGCCAGCAGCCAGTGGCTCCAAGAGACCCAGTACTTC; j_gene: TRBJ2-5; v_gene: TRBV4-1; abundance: .; d_gene: .
CDR3aa: CASSASPPGRGAGEQYF; CDR3nt: TGTGCCAGCTCAGCCTCCCCCCCGGGGAGGGGTGCCGGTGAGCAGTACTTC; j_gene: TRBJ2-7; v_gene: TRBV18; abundance: .; d_gene: TRBD2
CDR3aa: CASSQGRQYYEQYF; CDR3nt: TGCGCCAGCAGCCAAGGAAGACAGTACTACGAGCAGTACTTC; j_gene: TRBJ2-7; v_gene: TRBV4-1; abundance: once; d_gene: .
CDR3aa: CASRPGTGLNEQFF; CDR3nt: TGTGCCAGCAGACCCGGGACAGGGCTCAATGAGCAGTTCTTC; j_gene: TRBJ2-1; v_gene: TRBV5-6; abundance: .; d_gene: TRBD1
CDR3aa: CASSILGQGPNTEAFF; CDR3nt: TGTGCCAGTAGTATTCTGGGACAGGGGCCGAACACTGAAGCTTTCTTT; j_gene: TRBJ1-1; v_gene: TRBV19; abundance: .; d_gene: TRBD1
CDR3aa: CASSRDGSNYGYTF; CDR3nt: TGTGCCAGCAGCCGGGACGGCTCTAACTATGGCTACACCTTC; j_gene: TRBJ1-2; v_gene: TRBV14; abundance: .; d_gene: .
CDR3aa: CAIRGGTELNTGELFF; CDR3nt: TGTGCCATCAGGGGGGGAACGGAGTTGAACACCGGGGAGCTGTTTTTT; j_gene: TRBJ2-2; v_gene: TRBV10-3; abundance: .; d_gene: .
CDR3aa: CASSLIPLDEQFF; CDR3nt: TGTGCCAGCAGCTTAATACCCTTAGATGAGCAGTTCTTC; j_gene: TRBJ2-1; v_gene: TRBV7-9; abundance: .; d_gene: .
CDR3aa: CASSQGGPYSGANVLTF; CDR3nt: TGCGCCAGCAGCCAAGGAGGTCCTTATTCTGGGGCCAACGTCCTGACTTTC; j_gene: TRBJ2-6; v_gene: TRBV4-3; abundance: .; d_gene: .
CDR3aa: CASKGLAGDTQYF; CDR3nt: TGTGCCAGCAAAGGACTAGCGGGAGATACGCAGTATTTT; j_gene: TRBJ2-3; v_gene: TRBV9; abundance: .; d_gene: TRBD2
CDR3aa: CASSLTGTGSVSYEQYF; CDR3nt: TGTGCCAGCAGCTTAACCGGGACAGGGTCGGTCTCCTACGAGCAGTACTTC; j_gene: TRBJ2-7; v_gene: TRBV7-3; abundance: few; d_gene: TRBD1
CDR3aa: CASSYEWTSSYNEQFF; CDR3nt: TGTGCCAGCAGTTACGAGTGGACGAGCTCCTACAATGAGCAGTTCTTC; j_gene: TRBJ2-1; v_gene: TRBV6-5; abundance: once; d_gene: .
CDR3aa: CASSEWDRGTDTQYF; CDR3nt: TGTGCCAGCAGTGAATGGGACAGGGGCACAGATACGCAGTATTTT; j_gene: TRBJ2-3; v_gene: TRBV25-1; abundance: few; d_gene: TRBD1
CDR3aa: CASESMGGAEQFF; CDR3nt: TGTGCCAGCGAATCCATGGGGGGGGCGGAGCAGTTCTTC; j_gene: TRBJ2-1; v_gene: TRBV28; abundance: .; d_gene: .
CDR3aa: CASSLGRVFF; CDR3nt: TGTGCCAGCAGCTTAGGGCGGGTGTTTTTT; j_gene: TRBJ1-4; v_gene: TRBV11-2; abundance: .; d_gene: .
CDR3aa: CASNSGTLNTGELFF; CDR3nt: TGCGCCAGTAATAGCGGGACATTAAACACCGGGGAGCTGTTTTTT; j_gene: TRBJ2-2; v_gene: TRBV5-1; abundance: .; d_gene: TRBD2
CDR3aa: CASSTSGSLYEQYF; CDR3nt: TGTGCCAGCAGTACTAGCGGGAGTCTGTACGAGCAGTACTTC; j_gene: TRBJ2-7; v_gene: TRBV6-5; abundance: .; d_gene: TRBD2
CDR3aa: CASSGLGTGQEKLFF; CDR3nt: TGCGCCAGCAGCGGTTTGGGGACAGGGCAGGAAAAACTGTTTTTT; j_gene: TRBJ1-4; v_gene: TRBV5-1; abundance: .; d_gene: TRBD1
CDR3aa: CASSPTGTGGTDTQYF; CDR3nt: TGTGCCAGCAGCCCTACCGGGACAGGGGGCACAGATACGCAGTATTTT; j_gene: TRBJ2-3; v_gene: TRBV9; abundance: .; d_gene: TRBD1
CDR3aa: CASSQTGTMNTGELFF; CDR3nt: TGTGCCAGCAGTCAAACCGGGACTATGAACACCGGGGAGCTGTTTTTT; j_gene: TRBJ2-2; v_gene: TRBV25-1; abundance: .; d_gene: TRBD2
CDR3aa: CASRGTSGRVTDTQYF; CDR3nt: TGTGCTAGCAGGGGGACTAGCGGGAGGGTCACAGATACGCAGTATTTT; j_gene: TRBJ2-3; v_gene: TRBV7-7; abundance: .; d_gene: TRBD2
CDR3aa: CASSPYSGDRGSPLHF; CDR3nt: TGTGCCAGCTCACCCTACAGCGGGGACAGGGGTTCACCCCTCCACTTT; j_gene: TRBJ1-6; v_gene: TRBV18; abundance: .; d_gene: TRBD1
CDR3aa: CASSSSRGRVADTQYF; CDR3nt: TGTGCCAGCAGTTCCTCCAGGGGGCGTGTAGCAGATACGCAGTATTTT; j_gene: TRBJ2-3; v_gene: TRBV6-5; abundance: .; d_gene: TRBD1
CDR3aa: CASSRADRGLTGEQYF; CDR3nt: TGTGCCAGCAGCCGGGCAGACAGGGGCCTAACGGGGGAGCAGTACTTC; j_gene: TRBJ2-7; v_gene: TRBV7-9; abundance: few; d_gene: TRBD1
CDR3aa: CASGFTYNEQFF; CDR3nt: TGTGCTAGTGGTTTCACCTACAATGAGCAGTTCTTC; j_gene: TRBJ2-1; v_gene: TRBV12-5; abundance: .; d_gene: .
CDR3aa: CASRQGTNYGYTF; CDR3nt: TGTGCCAGCAGGCAGGGGACTAACTATGGCTACACCTTC; j_gene: TRBJ1-2; v_gene: TRBV27; abundance: .; d_gene: .
CDR3aa: CASSRTRTATYNEQFF; CDR3nt: TGCGCCAGCAGCCGGACTCGGACAGCCACCTACAATGAGCAGTTCTTC; j_gene: TRBJ2-1; v_gene: TRBV4-3; abundance: .; d_gene: .
CDR3aa: CASSTRRDSSTDTQYF; CDR3nt: TGCGCCAGCAGCACGCGCCGGGACAGTAGCACAGATACGCAGTATTTT; j_gene: TRBJ2-3; v_gene: TRBV5-1; abundance: .; d_gene: TRBD1
CDR3aa: CASSQGGGPLAYEQYF; CDR3nt: TGCGCCAGCAGCCAAGGCGGGGGACCCCTGGCCTACGAGCAGTACTTC; j_gene: TRBJ2-7; v_gene: TRBV4-1; abundance: .; d_gene: TRBD2
CDR3aa: CASSEGLGQYQETQYF; CDR3nt: TGTGCCAGCAGCGAAGGATTGGGACAATACCAAGAGACCCAGTACTTC; j_gene: TRBJ2-5; v_gene: TRBV9; abundance: .; d_gene: .
CDR3aa: CASKGPFYNEQFF; CDR3nt: TGTGCCAGCAAGGGGCCATTCTACAATGAGCAGTTCTTC; j_gene: TRBJ2-1; v_gene: TRBV6-1; abundance: .; d_gene: .
CDR3aa: CASSVGARGTSTDTQYF; CDR3nt: TGTGCCAGCAGCGTAGGTGCCAGGGGGACTAGCACAGATACGCAGTATTTT; j_gene: TRBJ2-3; v_gene: TRBV9; abundance: .; d_gene: .
CDR3aa: CASSLETSGGNEQFF; CDR3nt: TGCGCCAGCAGCTTGGAGACTAGCGGGGGGAATGAGCAGTTCTTC; j_gene: TRBJ2-1; v_gene: TRBV5-1; abundance: .; d_gene: TRBD2
CDR3aa: CASRQGLDSPLHF; CDR3nt: TGTGCCAGCAGGCAGGGGTTGGATTCACCCCTCCACTTT; j_gene: TRBJ1-6; v_gene: TRBV27; abundance: .; d_gene: .
CDR3aa: CASRSAGGNEQFF; CDR3nt: TGTGCCAGCAGATCGGCGGGAGGCAATGAGCAGTTCTTC; j_gene: TRBJ2-1; v_gene: TRBV11-2; abundance: once; d_gene: TRBD2
CDR3aa: CAWREQHYGYTF; CDR3nt: TGTGCCTGGAGGGAGCAGCACTATGGCTACACCTTC; j_gene: TRBJ1-2; v_gene: TRBV30; abundance: .; d_gene: .
CDR3aa: CASSPRLAGVGETQYF; CDR3nt: TGTGCCAGCAGCCCGCGACTAGCGGGAGTCGGGGAGACCCAGTACTTC; j_gene: TRBJ2-5; v_gene: TRBV13; abundance: .; d_gene: TRBD2
CDR3aa: CASSPDPGELFF; CDR3nt: TGTGCCAGCTCACCTGATCCCGGGGAGCTGTTTTTT; j_gene: TRBJ2-2; v_gene: TRBV18; abundance: .; d_gene: .
CDR3aa: CASSDSYEQYF; CDR3nt: TGTGCCAGCAGTGATTCCTACGAGCAGTACTTC; j_gene: TRBJ2-7; v_gene: TRBV25-1; abundance: .; d_gene: .